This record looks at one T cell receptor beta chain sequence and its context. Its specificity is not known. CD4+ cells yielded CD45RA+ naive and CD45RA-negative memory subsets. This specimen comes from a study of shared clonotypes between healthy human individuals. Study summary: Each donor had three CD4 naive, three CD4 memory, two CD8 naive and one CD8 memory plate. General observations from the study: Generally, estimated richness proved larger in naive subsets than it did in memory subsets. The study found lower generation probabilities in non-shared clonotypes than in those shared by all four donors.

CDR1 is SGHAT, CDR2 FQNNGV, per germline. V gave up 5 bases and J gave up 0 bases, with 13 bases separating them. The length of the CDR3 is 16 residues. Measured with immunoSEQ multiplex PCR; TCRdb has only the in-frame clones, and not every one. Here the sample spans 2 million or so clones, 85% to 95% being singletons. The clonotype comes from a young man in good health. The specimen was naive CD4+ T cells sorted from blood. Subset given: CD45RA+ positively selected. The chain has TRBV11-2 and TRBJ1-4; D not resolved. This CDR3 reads CASSQNGRATNEKLFF. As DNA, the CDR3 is TGTGCCAGCAGCCAGAACGGGCGGGCAACTAATGAAAAACTGTTTTTT.